This entry concerns a single TCR beta chain. Its specificity is not known. The source of the sample is a study of shared clonotypes between healthy human individuals. Study findings and constraints: What rarefaction showed was incomplete sorted-subset sequencing despite large depth. Naive CD4 clonotypes overlapped across a handful of donors at around 5%.

This CDR3 has 15 amino acids. CDR1 and CDR2 from the germline V gene are SGHTA and FQGNSA. J was trimmed by 6 bases and V by 2 bases; bases with no gene match: 10. Sequencing was at deep level. Generated by immunoSEQ multiplex PCR, the TCRdb table keeps only in-frame clones and is missing some. The sample includes nearly 750,000 clones, roughly two thirds of them seen just once. Source material: memory CD4+ T cells sorted from blood. Subset described: CD45RA-negative fraction. This chain uses TRBV7-2 with TRBJ2-7; 7 bases agree with TRBD2. This receptor was taken from a woman aged 25 to 39 in good health. This CDR3 reads CASSLWGGAGGEQYF. CDR3 coding DNA: TGTGCCAGCAGCTTATGGGGAGGGGCCGGTGGCGAGCAGTACTTC.